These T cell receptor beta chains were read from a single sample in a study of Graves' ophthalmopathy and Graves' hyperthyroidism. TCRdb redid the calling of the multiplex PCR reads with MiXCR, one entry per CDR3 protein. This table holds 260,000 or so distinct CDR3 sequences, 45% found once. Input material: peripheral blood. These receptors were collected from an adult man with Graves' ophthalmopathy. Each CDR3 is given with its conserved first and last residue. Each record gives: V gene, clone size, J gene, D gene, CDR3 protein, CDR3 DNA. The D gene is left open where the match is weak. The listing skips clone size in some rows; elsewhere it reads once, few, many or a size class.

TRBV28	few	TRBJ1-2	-	CASSFFPDSPPGYTF	TGTGCCAGCAGTTTTTTTCCCGACAGTCCGCCTGGCTACACCTTC
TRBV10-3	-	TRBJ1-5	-	CASSYSRTTLNQPQHF	TGTGCCAGCAGTTACTCACGGACAACCCTCAATCAGCCCCAGCATTTT
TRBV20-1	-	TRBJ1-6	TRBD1	CSPPRTGGSPLHF	TGCAGTCCTCCCCGGACAGGGGGTTCACCCCTCCACTTT
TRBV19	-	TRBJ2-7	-	CASRKDPGQGYEQYF	TGTGCCAGTAGAAAAGACCCGGGACAAGGATACGAGCAGTACTTC
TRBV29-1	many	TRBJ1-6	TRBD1	CSVGGGPANSPLHF	TGCAGCGTTGGAGGGGGCCCAGCTAATTCACCCCTCCACTTT
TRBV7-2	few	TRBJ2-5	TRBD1	CASSSWDRGQTGETQYF	TGTGCCAGCAGCTCTTGGGACAGGGGCCAAACGGGGGAGACCCAGTACTTC
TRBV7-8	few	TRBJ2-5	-	CASRVRPGPEETQYF	TGTGCCAGCAGAGTTCGGCCGGGACCTGAGGAGACCCAGTACTTC
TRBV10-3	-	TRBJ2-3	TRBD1	CATRGQGAVYTQYF	TGTGCCACCCGCGGACAGGGGGCGGTCTATACGCAGTATTTT
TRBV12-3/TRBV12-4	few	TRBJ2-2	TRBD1	CASSYSFGQGTPGELFF	TGTGCCAGCAGTTACTCTTTTGGACAGGGAACGCCCGGGGAGCTGTTTTTT
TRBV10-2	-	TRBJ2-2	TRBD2	CASSEPSGGSAVRELFF	TGCGCCAGCAGTGAGCCTAGCGGGGGGTCCGCCGTCCGGGAGCTGTTTTTT
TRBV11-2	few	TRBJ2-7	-	CASSLDNLNYEQYF	TGTGCCAGCAGCTTAGACAACCTGAACTACGAGCAGTACTTC
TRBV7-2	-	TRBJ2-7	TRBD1	CASSLAGTDYEQYF	TGTGCCAGCAGCTTAGCTGGGACAGACTACGAGCAGTACTTC
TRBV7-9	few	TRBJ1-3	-	CASSPFGNTIYF	TGTGCCAGCAGCCCTTTTGGAAACACCATATATTTT
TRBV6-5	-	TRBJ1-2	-	CASSYDQGNYGYTF	TGTGCCAGCAGTTATGACCAGGGGAACTATGGCTACACCTTC
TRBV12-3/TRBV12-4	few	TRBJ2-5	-	CASSFAGEETQYF	TGTGCCAGCAGTTTCGCAGGGGAAGAGACCCAGTACTTC
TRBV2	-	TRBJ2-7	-	CASKVQTPGYEQYF	TGTGCCAGCAAGGTGCAGACCCCCGGGTACGAGCAGTACTTC
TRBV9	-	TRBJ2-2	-	CASSTRGGTGELFF	TGTGCCAGCAGCACCCGCGGAGGGACCGGGGAGCTGTTTTTT
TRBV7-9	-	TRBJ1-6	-	CASSERVNSPLHF	TGTGCCAGCAGCGAGAGGGTGAATTCACCCCTCCACTTT
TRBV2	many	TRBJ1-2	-	CASSEYREANYGYTF	TGTGCCAGCAGTGAATACAGGGAGGCCAACTATGGCTACACCTTC
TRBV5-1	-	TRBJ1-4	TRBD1	CASSQDRGEKLFF	TGCGCCAGCAGCCAGGACAGGGGTGAAAAACTGTTTTTT
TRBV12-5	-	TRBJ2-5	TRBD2	CASSTGLAGGQETQYF	TGTGCCAGCAGCACCGGACTAGCGGGGGGCCAAGAGACCCAGTACTTC
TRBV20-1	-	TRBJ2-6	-	CSARVAPGTVFLSGANVLTF	TGCAGTGCTAGAGTTGCCCCCGGGACGGTTTTTCTCTCAGGGGCCAACGTCCTGACTTTC
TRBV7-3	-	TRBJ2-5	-	CASSSPGPSAAQYF	TGTGCCAGCAGCTCGCCGGGACCCTCAGCGGCCCAGTACTTC
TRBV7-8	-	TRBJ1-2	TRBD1	CASSDSGQEYGYTF	TGTGCCAGCAGCGATTCAGGACAGGAGTATGGCTACACCTTC
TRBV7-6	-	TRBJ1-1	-	CASSSLRGTEAFF	TGTGCCAGCAGCTCTCTGAGGGGCACTGAAGCTTTCTTT
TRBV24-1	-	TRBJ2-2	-	CATSDLKTTNTGELFF	TGTGCCACCAGTGATTTAAAGACCACCAACACCGGGGAGCTGTTTTTT
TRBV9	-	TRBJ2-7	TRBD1	CASSQDRESSYEQYF	TGTGCCAGCAGCCAAGACAGGGAGAGCTCCTACGAGCAGTACTTC
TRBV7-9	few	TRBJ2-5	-	CASSQPGASGTTQYF	TGTGCCAGCAGCCAGCCAGGGGCGTCGGGGACCACCCAGTACTTC
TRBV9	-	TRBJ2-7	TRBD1	CASSVGTGRFSYEQYF	TGTGCCAGCAGCGTTGGGACAGGGAGATTTTCCTACGAGCAGTACTTC
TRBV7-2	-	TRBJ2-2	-	CASSGRFMGSNTGELFF	TGTGCCAGCAGCGGGAGGTTCATGGGCTCTAACACCGGGGAGCTGTTTTTT
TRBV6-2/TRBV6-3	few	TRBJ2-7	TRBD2	CASSYSTAGGSGEQYF	TGTGCCAGCAGTTACTCGACGGCGGGGGGATCGGGCGAGCAGTACTTC
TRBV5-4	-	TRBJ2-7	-	CASSLEVDVGYEQYF	TGTGCCAGCAGCTTGGAGGTTGATGTCGGCTACGAGCAGTACTTC
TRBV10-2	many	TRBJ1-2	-	CASSDRYPNYGYTF	TGCGCCAGCAGTGACAGGTACCCTAACTATGGCTACACCTTC
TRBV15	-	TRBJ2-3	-	CATSLERITDTQYF	TGTGCCACCAGCCTCGAGCGGATCACAGATACGCAGTATTTT
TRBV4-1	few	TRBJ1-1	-	CASQGDPNTEAFF	TGCGCCAGCCAAGGGGATCCGAACACTGAAGCTTTCTTT
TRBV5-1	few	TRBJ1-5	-	CASSPIPGGNQPQHF	TGCGCCAGCAGCCCGATCCCGGGTGGCAATCAGCCCCAGCATTTT
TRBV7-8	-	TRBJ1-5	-	CASSTRGGAESNQPQHF	TGTGCCAGCAGCACCCGAGGGGGTGCGGAAAGCAATCAGCCCCAGCATTTT
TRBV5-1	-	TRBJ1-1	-	CASSGQPANTEAFF	TGCGCCAGCAGCGGACAGCCAGCGAACACTGAAGCTTTCTTT
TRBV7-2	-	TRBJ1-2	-	CASSRGGTTNYGYTF	TGTGCCAGCAGCCGCGGAGGGACAACTAACTATGGCTACACCTTC
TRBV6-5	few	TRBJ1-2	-	CASSWDRENYGYTF	TGTGCCAGCAGTTGGGACCGGGAGAACTATGGCTACACCTTC
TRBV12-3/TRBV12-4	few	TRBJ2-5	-	CASSLRGRGQETQYF	TGTGCCAGCAGTCTCAGGGGTCGGGGACAAGAGACCCAGTACTTC
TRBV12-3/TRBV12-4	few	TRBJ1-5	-	CASKPQHF	TGTGCCAGCAAGCCCCAGCATTTT
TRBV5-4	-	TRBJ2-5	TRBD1	CASSSRDRGGVETQYF	TGTGCTAGCAGCTCCCGCGACAGGGGTGGAGTAGAGACCCAGTACTTC
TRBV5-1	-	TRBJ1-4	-	CASSSPGEGTNEKLFF	TGCGCCAGCAGCTCGCCTGGGGAGGGAACTAATGAAAAACTGTTTTTT
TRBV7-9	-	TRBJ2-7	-	CASRGAGSYEQYF	TGCGCCAGCCGAGGCGCGGGGTCCTACGAGCAGTACTTC
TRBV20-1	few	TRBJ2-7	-	CSAGDTSRSYEQYF	TGCAGTGCGGGTGACACCTCCCGGTCCTACGAGCAGTACTTC